These 30 T cell receptor beta chains came from one sample sequenced in a study of blood T cell repertoires in COVID-19 (dated by TCRdb to 2020 to 2021). The library came from the immunoSEQ multiplex PCR assay. Drawn from immuneACCESS, this table holds only the in-frame rearrangements with V and J called that TCRdb kept. Clones are partly lost; checked studies trace under half to an unresolved V gene and leave the rest unexplained. The sample table contains 15,000 to 20,000 clones; only one count was recorded for about 82% of them. The biggest ten clones account for 55% to 65% of the sample. The specimen sequenced was peripheral blood. Source of these receptors: a man at least 80 years old with acute or convalescent COVID-19.

As DNA, the CDR3 is TGTGCCAGCACCCCTTCCGTGGGGGAGGCTTATGGCTACACCTTC. It yields the protein CASTPSVGEAYGYTF. This chain links TRBV5-5 with TRBJ1-2; D may be TRBD1 (5 bases). Trimming shortened V by 6 bases and J by 5 bases, and 20 bases separated the two germline ends. Germline-derived CDR1 and CDR2 are SGHKS and YYEKEE (reference sequence). The CDR3 runs to 15 residues.

This clone was found once. This chain connects TRBV19 to TRBJ1-6, with 7 nucleotides matching TRBD1. The germline V gene has CDR1 LNHDA and CDR2 SQIVND (reference sequence). V lost 5 bases and J lost 12; bases outside the gene matches: 7. This CDR3 has 13 amino acids. The CDR3 loop is CASSEGQPQPLHF. CDR3 nucleotides: TGTGCCAGTAGTGAGGGACAGCCCCAACCCCTCCACTTT.

The chain links TRBV2 to TRBJ1-2; the match to TRBD1 covers 9 bases. The germline gives CDR1 SNHLY, CDR2 FYNNEI. J lost 4 bases, V lost 2 bases, and 5 bases had no gene match. The CDR3 length is 15 residues. The CDR3 loop reads CASSETQGAAYGYTF. The CDR3 nucleotides are TGTGCCAGCAGTGAAACACAGGGGGCCGCCTATGGCTACACCTTC. The full variable domain, rest sourced from reference TRBV2 and TRBJ1-2, is EPEVTQTPSHQVTQMGQEVILRCVPISNHLYFYWYRQILGQKVEFLVSFYNNEISEKSEIFDDQFSVERPDGSNFTLKIRSTKLEDSAMYFCASSETQGAAYGYTFGSGTRLTVV.

The chain links TRBV4-3 to TRBJ1-4; 10 positions agree with TRBD1. The CDR3 spans 16 residues. In germline, CDR1 is LGHNA, CDR2 YSLEER. Trimming at V came to 1 base and at J to 6 bases, leaving 5 bases not matched to a gene. This chain's CDR3 is CASSQGPGQGYEKLFF. CDR3 DNA: TGCGCCAGCAGCCAAGGCCCGGGACAGGGGTATGAAAAACTGTTTTTT.

A few counts support this clone. This sequence joins TRBV10-3 and TRBJ1-6, with 9 bases that match TRBD1. The ends lost 5 bases at V and 7 bases at J; junction bases unmatched: 6. This CDR3 region has 15 residues. Germline loops: CDR1 ENHRY, CDR2 SYGVKD. CDR3 in DNA: TGTGCCATCAGTCCCCAGGACAGGGGCAATTCACCCCTCCACTTT. Its translation is CAISPQDRGNSPLHF.

This chain joins TRBV5-4 and TRBJ1-2; 8 bases fit TRBD1. Germline trimming cut 0 bases from V and 9 bases from J; bases unmatched to any gene: 4. The CDR3 consists of 13 residues. CDR1 and CDR2 (germline): SGHNT, YYREEE (reference sequence). The DNA for the CDR3 is TGTGCCAGCAGCTTGGGAGGACAGGGACGCTACACCTTC. This gives the protein CASSLGGQGRYTF.

The chain couples TRBV9 to TRBJ1-2, with D possibly being TRBD1 (5 bases). Germline lookup yields CDR1 SGDLS and CDR2 YYNGEE. The CDR3 totals 15 residues. V was cut by 0 bases and J by 4 bases, with 13 bases left in between. CDR3 sequence: CASSVEGVSGYGYTF. The CDR3 coding sequence is TGTGCCAGCAGCGTAGAAGGGGTGTCTGGCTATGGCTACACCTTC.

The chain has TRBV7-2 and TRBJ2-1; 7 positions match TRBD2. Germline trimming cut 5 bases from V and 7 bases from J; bases unmatched to any gene: 11. Per germline, CDR1 SGHTA and CDR2 FQGNSA. The CDR3 covers 15 residues. The CDR3 region is CASSPPGGGNNEQFF. In DNA form, the CDR3 reads TGTGCCAGCAGCCCCCCGGGCGGGGGAAATAATGAGCAGTTCTTC.

In its sample, this clone was seen a few times. The chain uses TRBV6-6 and TRBJ1-2; D gene uncertain. The germline gives CDR1 MNHNY, CDR2 SVGAGI (reference sequence). The CDR3 has 12 amino acids. With 0 bases removed from V and 10 bases from J, the gap between germline ends came to 9 bases. DNA of the CDR3: TGTGCCAGCAGTTACTCCGGGTCCGACTACACCTTC. Amino acid sequence: CASSYSGSDYTF.

The V call is TRBV30, the J call TRBJ1-2; D call uncertain. Germline loops: CDR1 GTSNPN, CDR2 SVGIG (reference sequence). CDR3 length equals 15 residues. The V end was cut by 0 bases, the J end by 0 bases, with 11 bases between. The CDR3 loop reads CAWSVLSPPNYGYTF. The CDR3 DNA reads TGTGCCTGGAGTGTACTATCTCCTCCTAACTATGGCTACACCTTC.

The chain joins TRBV6-2 or TRBV6-3 to TRBJ1-6; D may be TRBD1 (6 bases). Germline CDR1 MNHEY, CDR2 SVGEGT. Between the trimmed V and J ends, which lost 2 bases and 6 bases, there was a span of 14 bases. The CDR3 sequence is 16 residues long. The CDR3 DNA reads as TGTGCCAGCAGTTACCCCGGACAGCTACCTAATTCACCCCTCCACTTT. Its translation: CASSYPGQLPNSPLHF.

This clone has only one observation. The chain is built from TRBV2 and TRBJ1-5; D call uncertain. Germline-derived CDR1 and CDR2 are SNHLY and FYNNEI. CDR3 length: 13 amino acids. The V end lost 6 bases, the J end lost 5 bases, and 11 bases lay between the germline ends. The CDR3 sequence is CASRATRDQPQHF. CDR3 nucleotide sequence: TGTGCCAGCAGAGCCACGAGGGATCAGCCCCAGCATTTT.

The V gene is TRBV6-5, the J gene TRBJ2-3; weak D call: TRBD2 (5 bases). Trimming removed 5 bases from V and 0 bases from J, with 12 bases in between. Germline CDR1 is MNHEY and CDR2 is SVGAGI. The CDR3 consists of 15 residues. CDR3 in amino acids: CASSPPEGSTDTQYF. The CDR3 nucleotides are TGTGCCAGCAGTCCCCCCGAGGGAAGCACAGATACGCAGTATTTT.

The chain carries TRBV7-2 and TRBJ1-2; 12 nucleotides match TRBD1. There are 19 residues in the CDR3. Looked up from germline, CDR1 is SGHTA and CDR2 is FQGNSA. The junction had 18 bases not matched to a gene; V was cut back by 2 bases and J by 8 bases. As DNA, the CDR3 is TGTGCCAGCAGCTTAACCCTAACCACCCTGGGACAGGGGGCGGGAGGCTACACCTTC. Residues: CASSLTLTTLGQGAGGYTF.

The gene calls are TRBV5-4 and TRBJ2-3; weak D call: TRBD1 (6 bases). The CDR3 has 18 amino acids. The germline gives CDR1 SGHNT, CDR2 YYREEE (reference sequence). The V end lost 0 bases, the J end lost 4 bases, and 21 bases lay between the germline ends. As DNA, the CDR3 is TGTGCCAGCAGCTTGGTAGGGATGGACAGACACGTCTCAGATACGCAGTATTTT. It encodes CASSLVGMDRHVSDTQYF.

To note about this clone: In the same sample, other DNA sequences code for this CDR3. V usage is TRBV28 and J usage is TRBJ2-7; 8 bases map to TRBD1. V was pared by 3 bases and J by 2 bases, with 6 bases of the junction left unmatched. The CDR3 is 15 amino acids. CDR1 is MDHEN, CDR2 SYDVKM, per germline. Written as DNA, the CDR3 is TGTGCCAGCAGTTTGGCGGCAGGGGGCACCTACGAGCAGTACTTC. This encodes CASSLAAGGTYEQYF.

The CDR3 is CASRGQSSSYNEQFF. The CDR3, as DNA: TGTGCCAGCAGGGGACAGTCTAGCTCCTACAATGAGCAGTTCTTC. The chain carries TRBV2 and TRBJ2-1; 7 bases align to TRBD1. Per the germline V gene, CDR1 is SNHLY and CDR2 is FYNNEI. The CDR3 has 15 amino acids. V shed 6 bases and J 0 bases; nucleotides not matched to a gene: 5.

V and J are TRBV25-1 and TRBJ1-5, with 8 bases matching TRBD1. The germline gives CDR1 MGHDK, CDR2 SYGVNS. V gave up 1 base and J gave up 5 bases; unmatched junction bases: 7. The CDR3 spans 16 residues. CDR3 sequence reads: CASSESPGGWDQPQHF. CDR3 sequence (DNA): TGTGCCAGCAGTGAATCCCCAGGGGGCTGGGATCAGCCCCAGCATTTT.

The chain links TRBV19 to TRBJ2-2; 7 positions agree with TRBD1. CDR1 and CDR2 (germline): LNHDA, SQIVND (reference sequence). The CDR3 runs to 15 residues. The J segment lost 4 bases and the V segment lost 1 base, leaving 3 bases of the junction unmatched. The CDR3 DNA follows: TGTGCCAGTAGTATAGGGGACAGACGCACCGGGGAGCTGTTTTTT. This sequence encodes CASSIGDRRTGELFF.

This chain links TRBV9 with TRBJ2-2, with D hard to call. Trimming pared 0 bases from V and 2 bases from J, leaving 11 bases between. The length of the CDR3 is 16 residues. Per germline, CDR1 SGDLS and CDR2 YYNGEE. This CDR3 is CASSVVEATNTGELFF. The CDR3 nucleotides are TGTGCCAGCAGCGTAGTCGAAGCAACTAACACCGGGGAGCTGTTTTTT.

This clone came up once. The chain joins TRBV15 to TRBJ2-1, with TRBD1 matching 7 bases. The V gene end was trimmed by 3 bases and the J gene end by 7 bases; junction bases not matched to a gene: 9. The CDR3 has 15 residues. The germline gives CDR1 LNHNV, CDR2 YYDKDF (reference sequence). CDR3 sequence: CATSSRQGELNEQFF. The CDR3 DNA reads TGTGCCACCAGCAGTCGACAGGGAGAATTAAATGAGCAGTTCTTC.

This clone was observed a single time. The CDR3 reads CASSLRAPGQGYNSPLHF. The CDR3 nucleotides are TGCGCCAGCAGCTTGAGGGCCCCGGGACAGGGGTATAATTCACCCCTCCACTTT. The rearrangement uses TRBV5-1 and TRBJ1-6; TRBD1 aligns across 10 bases. V was pared by 1 base and J by 4 bases, with 8 bases of the junction left unmatched. This CDR3 region has 18 residues. Germline V gene data show CDR1 as SGHRS and CDR2 as YFSETQ. Supplemented by reference TRBV5-1 and TRBJ1-6, the full variable domain reads KAGVTQTPRYLIKTRGQQVTLSCSPISGHRSVSWYQQTPGQGLQFLFEYFSETQRNKGNFPGRFSGRQFSNSRSEMNVSTLELGDSALYLCASSLRAPGQGYNSPLHFGNGTRLTVT.

The chain recombines TRBV6-5 with TRBJ2-7, with 11 positions matching TRBD2. This CDR3 is built from 14 residues. Germline-derived CDR1 and CDR2 are MNHEY and SVGAGI. V was pared by 2 bases and J by 11 bases, with 8 bases of the junction left unmatched. In DNA, the CDR3 is TGTGCCAGCAGTTACACCGGGACTAGCGGTGAGAAGTACTTC. Translated: CASSYTGTSGEKYF.

The rearrangement joins TRBV6-4 to TRBJ2-3; 10 bases agree with TRBD1. The CDR3 is made up of 15 amino acids. J lost 3 bases, V lost 5 bases, and 5 bases had no gene match. The germline gives CDR1 MRHNA, CDR2 SNTAGT. CDR3 amino acids: CASSQDRGLTDTQYF. The CDR3 DNA sequence: TGTGCCAGCAGTCAGGACAGGGGGTTGACAGATACGCAGTATTTT.

CDR3 sequence reads: CASSLAEGTYYGYTF. The CDR3, as DNA: TGTGCCAGCAGCTTAGCGGAGGGGACCTACTATGGCTACACCTTC. J is TRBJ1-2 and V is TRBV7-8; D may be TRBD1 (5 bases). CDR1 and CDR2 from the germline V gene are SGHVS and FQNEAQ. The germline V and J ends were trimmed by 0 bases and 3 bases, with 11 bases remaining between them. The CDR3 spans 15 residues.

This sequence joins TRBV5-8 and TRBJ2-1; 8 nucleotides align to TRBD2. The V segment lost 2 bases and the J segment 7 bases; nucleotides outside the gene matches: 11. The CDR3 runs to 16 residues. Looked up from germline, CDR1 is SGHTS and CDR2 is YDEGEE. CDR3 bases: TGTGCCAGCAGCTTTCAATGGAATACGGGAGGGAATGAGCAGTTCTTC. Its translation is CASSFQWNTGGNEQFF. Variable domain in full (rest from reference TRBV5-8 and TRBJ2-1): EAGVTQSPTHLIKTRGQQATLRCSPISGHTSVYWYQQALGLGLQFLLWYDEGEERNRGNFPPRFSGRQFPNYSSELNVNALELEDSALYLCASSFQWNTGGNEQFFGPGTRLTVL.

This clone has more than one count but fewer than ten. J is TRBJ2-3 and V is TRBV5-6; unclear D gene. The CDR3 covers 13 residues. CDR1 and CDR2 from the germline V gene are SGHDT and YYEEEE. Trimming removed 1 base at V and 2 bases at J, with 5 bases between. The CDR3 loop is CASSLSLTDTQYF. CDR3 in DNA: TGTGCCAGCAGCTTGAGCCTCACAGATACGCAGTATTTT.

The V call is TRBV19, the J call TRBJ2-2, with 7 bases fitting TRBD1. J was trimmed by 6 bases and V by 3 bases; bases with no gene match: 7. The CDR3 extends over 15 amino acids. Looked up from germline, CDR1 is LNHDA and CDR2 is SQIVND (reference sequence). The CDR3 coding sequence is TGTGCCAGTAGTATGGTAGGGGGCGCCCCCGGGGAGCTGTTTTTT. This codes for CASSMVGGAPGELFF.

The chain recombines TRBV28 with TRBJ1-3; the D gene is possibly TRBD1 (5 bases). Germline loops: CDR1 MDHEN, CDR2 SYDVKM. CDR3 length: 13 residues. DNA for the CDR3: TGTGAAAGTAGGGGACTTACGGGAAACACCATATATTTT. This sequence encodes CESRGLTGNTIYF.

This chain connects TRBV6-1 to TRBJ2-1, with 9 bases fitting TRBD2. CDR1 MNHNS and CDR2 SASEGT come from the germline V gene. CDR3 length equals 16 residues. The ends lost 2 bases at V and 7 bases at J; junction bases unmatched: 9. The CDR3 here is CASSERIAGAWNEQFF. The CDR3 DNA is TGTGCCAGCAGTGAAAGGATAGCGGGGGCATGGAATGAGCAGTTCTTC.